The 25 T cell receptor beta chains reported below all come from one sample, sequenced in a study of cytomegalovirus exposure and HLA in healthy donors. The PCR made use of 60 Vbeta and 13 Jbeta primers. This table comes from immunoSEQ multiplex PCR, and its TCRdb copy is limited to in-frame clones, with some not included. This table holds 100,000 or so clones, about 80% found once. Sequences were obtained from PBMCs. Every receptor here comes from a man aged 25 to 40 in good health and CMV-seropositive.

V is TRBV5-1 and J is TRBJ1-4; TRBD1 agrees at 10 bases. The CDR3 loop spans 17 amino acids. CDR1 is SGHRS, CDR2 YFSETQ, per germline. With V trimmed by 0 bases and J by 8 bases, 10 bases remained unmatched. The DNA for the CDR3 is TGCGCCAGCAGCTTGGGGACAGGGGGGAGGAGTGGCGAAAAACTGTTTTTT. Protein: CASSLGTGGRSGEKLFF.

This clone was recorded a few times. The chain employs TRBV2 and TRBJ1-1; D is ambiguous. V lost 4 bases, J lost 4 bases, and 13 bases lay in between. Germline values: CDR1 SNHLY, CDR2 FYNNEI. This CDR3 region has 14 residues. CDR3 protein: CASSGDGGATEAFF. The CDR3 bases are TGTGCCAGCAGTGGTGACGGCGGAGCCACTGAAGCTTTCTTT.

CDR3 sequence: CASSTRDRSYEQYF. The CDR3 region has the DNA TGTGCCAGCAGCACCCGGGACAGGAGCTACGAGCAGTACTTC. The genes are TRBV6-6 and TRBJ2-7, with 8 bases lining up with TRBD1. Germline CDR1 MNHNY, CDR2 SVGAGI (reference sequence). This CDR3 spans 14 amino acids. Trimming removed 6 bases from V and 3 bases from J; junction bases left unmatched: 7.

The V and J genes are TRBV7-9 and TRBJ1-1; 7 nucleotides align to TRBD1. Germline-derived CDR1 and CDR2 are SEHNR and FQNEAQ (reference sequence). The V gene end was trimmed by 1 base and the J gene end by 5 bases; junction bases not matched to a gene: 1. The CDR3 contains 13 residues. The CDR3 sequence is CASSLDRGTEAFF. The DNA of the CDR3 is TGTGCCAGCAGCTTAGACAGGGGAACTGAAGCTTTCTTT.

The genes are TRBV7-8 and TRBJ1-1; D is undetermined. CDR1 is SGHVS and CDR2 is FQNEAQ in the germline V gene. The CDR3 runs to 14 residues. V lost 1 base and J 4 bases, leaving 10 bases between the germline ends. CDR3: CASSLVRAGTEAFF. DNA of the CDR3: TGTGCCAGCAGCTTAGTAAGGGCGGGCACTGAAGCTTTCTTT. Based on the CDR3 plus reference TRBV7-8 and TRBJ1-1, the full variable domain is GAGVSQSPRYKVAKRGQDVALRCDPISGHVSLFWYQQALGQGPEFLTYFQNEAQLDKSGLPSDRFFAERPEGSVSTLKIQRTQQEDSAVYLCASSLVRAGTEAFFGQGTRLTVV.

V gene TRBV9 combines with J gene TRBJ2-7; the D is unclear. This CDR3 has 13 amino acids. Deletions cut 5 bases from V and 0 bases from J, with 9 bases between. Germline-derived CDR1 and CDR2 are SGDLS and YYNGEE. The CDR3 here is CASSTPSSYEQYF. The CDR3 region has the DNA TGTGCCAGCAGTACCCCTAGCTCCTACGAGCAGTACTTC.

The V gene is TRBV5-1, the J gene TRBJ2-5; tentative D call: TRBD1 (6 bases). CDR1 is SGHRS, CDR2 YFSETQ, per germline. This CDR3 has 14 residues. V lost 8 bases and J 1 base, leaving 15 bases between the germline ends. CDR3 sequence: CASKQGLAQETQYF. CDR3 coding DNA: TGCGCCAGTAAGCAGGGGTTAGCCCAAGAGACCCAGTACTTC.

The CDR3 bases are TGTGCCAGCACCCTGGGGCAGGGAGGCACTGAAGCTTTCTTT. This sequence encodes CASTLGQGGTEAFF. The rearrangement joins TRBV13 to TRBJ1-1; D perhaps matches TRBD1 (5 bases). V gave up 7 bases and J gave up 4 bases, with 16 bases separating them. Germline CDR1 reads PRHDT; CDR2 reads FYEKMQ (reference sequence). This CDR3 region has 14 residues.

The chain employs TRBV30 and TRBJ2-2; D is unclear. This CDR3 has 14 residues. CDR1 GTSNPN and CDR2 SVGIG come from the germline V gene (reference sequence). Trimming removed 4 bases from V and 1 base from J, with 10 bases in between. CDR3 coding DNA: TGTGCCTGGACCCCCTACAGGAACACCGGGGAGCTGTTTTTT. As protein: CAWTPYRNTGELFF.

V usage is TRBV15 and J usage is TRBJ1-3; no reliable D call. The CDR3 consists of 15 residues. The germline V and J ends were trimmed by 3 bases and 8 bases, with 17 bases remaining between them. Germline CDR1 reads LNHNV; CDR2 reads YYDKDF (reference sequence). The CDR3 protein is CATSRVLTDRDTIYF. In DNA form, the CDR3 reads TGTGCCACCAGCAGGGTGCTGACGGATCGGGACACCATATATTTT.

The genes are TRBV29-1 and TRBJ2-1; the match to TRBD1 covers 10 bases. Germline V gene data show CDR1 as SQVTM and CDR2 as ANQGSEA. The CDR3 runs 16 residues. Germline trimming cut 4 bases from V and 9 bases from J; bases unmatched to any gene: 15. In DNA, the CDR3 is TGCAGCGTTGTCTGGGCGCTTCGACAGGGGGCAGGTGAGCAGTTCTTC. Residues: CSVVWALRQGAGEQFF.

The chain has TRBV5-6 and TRBJ1-1; 11 bases are shared with TRBD1. After removal of 4 bases from V and 5 bases from J, the junction contained 7 bases not matched to a gene. The germline V gene has CDR1 SGHDT and CDR2 YYEEEE. This CDR3 contains 15 residues. The CDR3 region has the DNA TGTGCCAGCAGCCCGGACAGGGGGCTGATTACTGAAGCTTTCTTT. Translation: CASSPDRGLITEAFF.

This clone was found once. The V call is TRBV25-1, the J call TRBJ2-5; D gene uncertain. The germline V and J ends were trimmed by 5 bases and 0 bases, with 16 bases remaining between them. CDR3 length: 16 residues. CDR1 is MGHDK and CDR2 is SYGVNS in the germline V gene. The CDR3 loop reads CASSNTLYGYQETQYF. As DNA, the CDR3 is TGTGCCAGCAGTAATACCTTATACGGGTACCAAGAGACCCAGTACTTC.

The V gene is TRBV5-4, the J gene TRBJ1-2; 8 bases fit TRBD1. CDR1 SGHNT and CDR2 YYREEE come from the germline V gene (reference sequence). The junction had 15 bases not matched to a gene; V was cut back by 3 bases and J by 8 bases. The CDR3 is made up of 16 amino acids. CDR3 nucleotide sequence: TGTGCCAGCAGCTCTAAAGCCCGGACAGGGTGGCACGGCTACACCTTC. This translates into CASSSKARTGWHGYTF. The variable domain in full, completed from reference TRBV5-4 and TRBJ1-2, reads ETGVTQSPTHLIKTRGQQVTLRCSSQSGHNTVSWYQQALGQGPQFIFQYYREEENGRGNFPPRFSGLQFPNYSSELNVNALELDDSALYLCASSSKARTGWHGYTFGSGTRLTVV.

V gene TRBV28 combines with J gene TRBJ1-5; no definite D call. Germline-derived CDR1 and CDR2 are MDHEN and SYDVKM. The CDR3 has 13 amino acids. Trimming took off 3 bases at V and 7 bases at J, with 10 bases between the two ends. The CDR3 nucleotides read TGTGCCAGCAGTTTGGGCCCAGCCCAGCCCCAGCATTTT. Protein: CASSLGPAQPQHF.

V and J are TRBV5-8 and TRBJ1-1; tentative D call: TRBD1 (6 bases). Germline CDR1 is SGHTS and CDR2 is YDEGEE. The germline V and J ends were trimmed by 4 bases and 0 bases, with 13 bases remaining between them. This CDR3 contains 15 residues. The CDR3 region is CASSSLTGVNTEAFF. In DNA form, the CDR3 reads TGTGCCAGCAGCAGTCTGACAGGAGTGAACACTGAAGCTTTCTTT.

This clone appeared a few times. This rearrangement joins TRBV12-5 to TRBJ1-5; possible D gene TRBD1, 6 bases. V dropped 7 bases and J dropped 7 bases, with 17 bases sitting between them. The CDR3 extends over 14 amino acids. Germline-derived CDR1 and CDR2 are LGHNT and FRNRAP. The CDR3 DNA reads TGTGCTAGTGCCCCCGGGGGGCAAGGGCAGCCCCAGCATTTT. Its translation: CASAPGGQGQPQHF.

V is TRBV4-1 and J is TRBJ2-1, with 11 bases fitting TRBD2. The V gene end was trimmed by 0 bases and the J gene end by 4 bases; junction bases not matched to a gene: 5. Germline CDR1 is MGHRA and CDR2 is YSYEKL. This CDR3 is 17 amino acids long. The CDR3 loop is CASSQEHSGGVYNEQFF. The CDR3 nucleotides are TGCGCCAGCAGCCAAGAGCATAGCGGGGGGGTATACAATGAGCAGTTCTTC.

This clone was recorded once. The chain is built from TRBV5-1 and TRBJ2-2, with TRBD2 as a possible D gene (6 bases). The CDR3 length is 14 residues. Looked up from germline, CDR1 is SGHRS and CDR2 is YFSETQ. The germline V and J ends were trimmed by 4 bases and 4 bases, with 11 bases remaining between them. The CDR3 protein is CASSPGLGTGELFF. The CDR3 DNA sequence: TGCGCCAGCAGCCCGGGACTGGGCACCGGGGAGCTGTTTTTT.

The CDR3 loop reads CASRLANSYNEQFF. The CDR3 DNA reads TGCGCCAGCCGACTAGCCAACTCCTACAATGAGCAGTTCTTC. The chain combines TRBV5-1 with TRBJ2-1; 7 nucleotides align to TRBD2. Per germline, CDR1 SGHRS and CDR2 YFSETQ. The CDR3 has 14 amino acids. The V gene end was trimmed by 7 bases and the J gene end by 0 bases; junction bases not matched to a gene: 4.

The gene calls are TRBV18 and TRBJ2-5; tentatively, D is TRBD1 (5 bases). Trimming cost V 0 bases and J 5 bases, with 10 bases left between them. The CDR3 runs to 14 residues. Per germline, CDR1 KGHSH and CDR2 LQKENI. CDR3 nucleotide sequence: TGTGCCAGCTCACCACCCCAGGGTAGGGAGACCCAGTACTTC. Translating it yields CASSPPQGRETQYF.

The chain has TRBV28 and TRBJ1-1; no reliable D call. Trimming shortened V by 1 base and J by 1 base, and 10 bases separated the two germline ends. CDR3 length: 15 amino acids. Germline loops: CDR1 MDHEN, CDR2 SYDVKM. This chain's CDR3 is CASSLSKRGNTEAFF. The CDR3 nucleotides are TGTGCCAGCAGTTTATCAAAGCGGGGGAACACTGAAGCTTTCTTT.

The gene calls are TRBV5-4 and TRBJ1-6, with D maybe TRBD1 (5 bases). Trimming removed 0 bases from V and 4 bases from J, with 8 bases in between. The CDR3 contains 15 residues. CDR1 is SGHNT, CDR2 YYREEE, per germline (reference sequence). The CDR3: CASSLEGLYNSPLHF. The DNA of the CDR3 is TGTGCCAGCAGCTTGGAGGGACTGTATAATTCACCCCTCCACTTT.

The chain uses TRBV27 and TRBJ2-3; 9 bases are shared with TRBD2. Per the germline V gene, CDR1 is MNHEY and CDR2 is SMNVEV (reference sequence). Trimming at V came to 7 bases and at J to 5 bases, leaving 16 bases not matched to a gene. CDR3 length equals 17 residues. The CDR3 DNA sequence: TGTGCCAGCAACAACCGCGTCGCGGGAGGGCCACTAGATACGCAGTATTTT. It codes for CASNNRVAGGPLDTQYF.

The genes are TRBV25-1 and TRBJ1-1, with TRBD1 matching over 9 bases. This CDR3 region has 15 residues. V shed 9 bases and J 1 base; nucleotides not matched to a gene: 9. Germline CDR1 and CDR2: MGHDK and SYGVNS. The CDR3 DNA follows: TGTGCCAGTATGGGACAGGGAAGGTCGAACACTGAAGCTTTCTTT. Its protein is CASMGQGRSNTEAFF.